The TCR beta chain under discussion was sequenced for a study of blood T cells in healthy people across ages. Study overall: For every two T cells, template switching captured about one barcoded beta molecule. Broader study findings: Unsorted PBMCs prevented conclusive naive versus antigen-experienced comparison.

This clonotype was counted a few times. Its target is not known. It was with a sample-barcoded 5' primer and a J-beta primer mix that a second PCR of roughly 6 to 11 cycles was run. TCRdb fed the 5' RACE reads into MiXCR, producing one record per CDR3 protein. The top ten clones hold approximately 20% of a sample with more than 800,000 distinct CDR3 sequences, around 43% of them seen once. CDR1 and CDR2 (germline): SNHLY, FYNNEI. Trimming cost V 4 bases and J 4 bases; bases outside gene matches: 4. The CDR3 loop spans 14 amino acids. PBMCs numbering at least 6 million were isolated per sample. RNA extraction gave at least 6 micrograms of total RNA per sample.

The TCR originated in a woman aged 60-70 years in good health. Sequencing input: blood. The genes are TRBV2 and TRBJ2-1; 7 nucleotides line up with TRBD1. In nucleotides, the CDR3 is TGTGCCAGCAGTGGACAGGGCTTGTACAATGAGCAGTTCTTC. Amino acid sequence: CASSGQGLYNEQFF.